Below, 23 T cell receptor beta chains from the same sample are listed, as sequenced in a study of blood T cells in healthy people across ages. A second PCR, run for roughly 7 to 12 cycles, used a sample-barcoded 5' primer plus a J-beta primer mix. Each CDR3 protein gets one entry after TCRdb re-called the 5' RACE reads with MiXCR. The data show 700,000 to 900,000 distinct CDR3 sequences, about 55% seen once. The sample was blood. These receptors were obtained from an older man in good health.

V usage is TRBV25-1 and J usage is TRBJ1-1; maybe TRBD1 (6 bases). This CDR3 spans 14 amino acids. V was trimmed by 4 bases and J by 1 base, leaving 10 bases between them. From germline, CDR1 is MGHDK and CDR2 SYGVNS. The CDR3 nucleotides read TGTGCCAGCAGTGCCCAGGGGTGGAACACTGAAGCTTTCTTT. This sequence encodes CASSAQGWNTEAFF.

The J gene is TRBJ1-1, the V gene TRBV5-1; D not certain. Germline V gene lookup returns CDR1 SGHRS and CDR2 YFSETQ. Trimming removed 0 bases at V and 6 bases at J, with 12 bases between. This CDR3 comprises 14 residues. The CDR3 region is CASSLEATTAEAFF. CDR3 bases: TGCGCCAGCAGCTTGGAGGCCACGACGGCTGAAGCTTTCTTT.

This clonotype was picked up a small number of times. CDR3 loop: CGGPPRGAGANVLTF. DNA for the CDR3: TGTGGCGGACCCCCTAGGGGTGCTGGGGCCAACGTCCTGACTTTC. This sequence joins TRBV21-1 and TRBJ2-6; TRBD1 is taken as the D call from the table, unchecked against the DNA. TRBV21-1 is a pseudogene. The CDR3 has 15 amino acids.

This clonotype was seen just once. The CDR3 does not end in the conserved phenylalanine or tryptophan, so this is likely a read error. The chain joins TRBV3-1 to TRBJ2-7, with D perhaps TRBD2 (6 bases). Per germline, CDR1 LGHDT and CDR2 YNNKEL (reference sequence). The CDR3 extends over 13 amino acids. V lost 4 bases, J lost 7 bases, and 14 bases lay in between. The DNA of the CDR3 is TGTGCCAGCAGCCCTGGGACTCCGGGGGAGCAGTACTAC. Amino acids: CASSPGTPGEQYY.

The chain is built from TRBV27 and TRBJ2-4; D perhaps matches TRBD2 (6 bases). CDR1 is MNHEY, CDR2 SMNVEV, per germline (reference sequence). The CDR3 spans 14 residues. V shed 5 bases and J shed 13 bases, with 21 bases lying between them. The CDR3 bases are TGTGCCAGCAGTACTGGGGACTTTGCGAGGGAGCAGTACTTC. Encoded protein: CASSTGDFAREQYF.

The CDR3: CSVEQGFSGYTF. CDR3 in DNA: TGCAGCGTTGAGCAGGGGTTTAGTGGCTACACCTTC. The gene calls are TRBV29-1 and TRBJ1-2; possibly TRBD1 for D (6 bases). Germline V gives CDR1 SQVTM, CDR2 ANQGSEA. This CDR3 region has 12 residues. Trimming took off 3 bases at V and 7 bases at J, with 12 bases between the two ends.

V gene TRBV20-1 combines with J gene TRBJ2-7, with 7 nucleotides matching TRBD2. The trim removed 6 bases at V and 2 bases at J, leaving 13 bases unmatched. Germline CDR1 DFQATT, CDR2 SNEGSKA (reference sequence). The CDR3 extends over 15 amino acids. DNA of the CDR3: TGCAGTGCCGGAATTGCGGGAGTCGTCCCCTACGAGCAGTACTTC. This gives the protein CSAGIAGVVPYEQYF.

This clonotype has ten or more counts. The CDR3 here is CASSVGWDSSHEQYF. CDR3 DNA: TGTGCCAGCAGCGTGGGTTGGGACTCTTCCCACGAGCAGTACTTC. The chain has TRBV9 and TRBJ2-7; possible D gene TRBD2, 6 bases. In germline, CDR1 is SGDLS, CDR2 YYNGEE. Trimming shortened V by 2 bases and J by 5 bases, and 17 bases separated the two germline ends. The CDR3 length is 15 residues.

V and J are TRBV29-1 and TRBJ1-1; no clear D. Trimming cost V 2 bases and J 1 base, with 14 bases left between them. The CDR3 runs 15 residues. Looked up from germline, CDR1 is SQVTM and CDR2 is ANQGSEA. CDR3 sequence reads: CSVEPSPLTNTEAFF. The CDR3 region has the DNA TGCAGCGTTGAACCCTCCCCACTGACGAACACTGAAGCTTTCTTT.

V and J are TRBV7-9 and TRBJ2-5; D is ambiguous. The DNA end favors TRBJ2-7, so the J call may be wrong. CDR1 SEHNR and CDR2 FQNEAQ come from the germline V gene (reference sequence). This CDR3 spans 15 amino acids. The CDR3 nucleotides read TGTGCCAGCAGCTCGGCCGAGGACGTACATTACGAGCAGTACTTC. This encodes CASSSAEDVHYEQYF.

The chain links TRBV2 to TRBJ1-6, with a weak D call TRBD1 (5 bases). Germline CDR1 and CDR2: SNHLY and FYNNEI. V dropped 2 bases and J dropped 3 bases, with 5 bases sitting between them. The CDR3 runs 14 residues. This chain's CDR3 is CASSETGYNSPLHF. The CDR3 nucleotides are TGTGCCAGCAGTGAAACAGGCTATAATTCACCCCTCCACTTT.

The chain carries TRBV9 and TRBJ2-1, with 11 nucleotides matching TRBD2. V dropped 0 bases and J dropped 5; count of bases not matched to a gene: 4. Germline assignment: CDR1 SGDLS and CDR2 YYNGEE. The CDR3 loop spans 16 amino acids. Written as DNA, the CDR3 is TGTGCCAGCAGCGTAGCTCCGGGACTAGCGGACAATGAGCAGTTCTTC. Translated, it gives CASSVAPGLADNEQFF. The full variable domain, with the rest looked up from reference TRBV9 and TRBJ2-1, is DSGVTQTPKHLITATGQRVTLRCSPRSGDLSVYWYQQSLDQGLQFLIQYYNGEERAKGNILERFSAQQFPDLHSELNLSSLELGDSALYFCASSVAPGLADNEQFFGPGTRLTVL.

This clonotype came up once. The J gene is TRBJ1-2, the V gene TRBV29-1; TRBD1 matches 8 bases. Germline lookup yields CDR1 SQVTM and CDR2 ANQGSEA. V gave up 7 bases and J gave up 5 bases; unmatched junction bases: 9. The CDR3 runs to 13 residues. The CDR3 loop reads CSAYATGVYGYTF. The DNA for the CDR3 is TGCAGCGCCTACGCGACAGGGGTGTATGGCTACACCTTC. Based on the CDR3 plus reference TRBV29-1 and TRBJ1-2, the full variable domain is SAVISQKPSRDICQRGTSLTIQCQVDSQVTMMFWYRQQPGQSLTLIATANQGSEATYESGFVIDKFPISRPNLTFSTLTVSNMSPEDSSIYLCSAYATGVYGYTFGSGTRLTVV.

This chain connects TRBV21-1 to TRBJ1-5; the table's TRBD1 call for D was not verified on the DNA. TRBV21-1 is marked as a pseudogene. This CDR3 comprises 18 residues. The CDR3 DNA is TGTGCCAGCAGCAAACAGCCTTCGAGACAGGGAGTGAGCCAGCCCCAGCATTTT. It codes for CASSKQPSRQGVSQPQHF.

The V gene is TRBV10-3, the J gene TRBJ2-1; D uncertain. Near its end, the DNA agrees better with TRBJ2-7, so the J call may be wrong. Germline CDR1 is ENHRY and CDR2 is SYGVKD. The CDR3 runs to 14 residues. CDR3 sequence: CAIKEAQTSYEQYF. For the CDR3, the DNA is TGTGCCATCAAAGAGGCTCAGACTTCCTACGAGCAGTACTTC.

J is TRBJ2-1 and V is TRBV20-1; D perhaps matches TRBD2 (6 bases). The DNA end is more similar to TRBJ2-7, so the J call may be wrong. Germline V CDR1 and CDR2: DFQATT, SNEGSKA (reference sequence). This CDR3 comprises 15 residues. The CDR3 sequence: CSARGAGRNTHEQYF. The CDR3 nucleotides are TGCAGTGCTAGAGGTGCGGGACGCAACACACACGAGCAGTACTTC.

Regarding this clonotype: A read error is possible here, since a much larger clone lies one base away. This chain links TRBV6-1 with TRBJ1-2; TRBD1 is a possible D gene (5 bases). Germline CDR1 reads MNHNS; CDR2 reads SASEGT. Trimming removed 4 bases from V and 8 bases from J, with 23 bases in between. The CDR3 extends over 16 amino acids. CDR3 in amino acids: CASSGRRTGPAFGYTF. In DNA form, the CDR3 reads TGTGCCAGCAGTGGACGCCGCACAGGCCCGGCGTTCGGCTACACCTTC.

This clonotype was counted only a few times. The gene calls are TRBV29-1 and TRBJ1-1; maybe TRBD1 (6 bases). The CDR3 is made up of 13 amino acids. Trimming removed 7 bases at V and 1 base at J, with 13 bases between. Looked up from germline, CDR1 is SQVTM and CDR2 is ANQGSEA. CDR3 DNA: TGCAGCGGCGATCAGGGGAAGAACACTGAAGCTTTCTTT. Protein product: CSGDQGKNTEAFF. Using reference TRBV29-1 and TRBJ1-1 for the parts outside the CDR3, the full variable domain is SAVISQKPSRDICQRGTSLTIQCQVDSQVTMMFWYRQQPGQSLTLIATANQGSEATYESGFVIDKFPISRPNLTFSTLTVSNMSPEDSSIYLCSGDQGKNTEAFFGQGTRLTVV.

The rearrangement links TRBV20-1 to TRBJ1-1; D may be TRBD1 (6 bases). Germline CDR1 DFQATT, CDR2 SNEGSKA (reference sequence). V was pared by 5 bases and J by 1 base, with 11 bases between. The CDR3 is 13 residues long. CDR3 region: CSAAGAKNTEAFF. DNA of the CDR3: TGCAGTGCTGCAGGGGCTAAGAACACTGAAGCTTTCTTT.

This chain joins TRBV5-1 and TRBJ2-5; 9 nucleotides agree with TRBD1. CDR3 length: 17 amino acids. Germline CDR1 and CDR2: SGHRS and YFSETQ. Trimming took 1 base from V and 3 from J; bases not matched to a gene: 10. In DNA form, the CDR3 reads TGCGCCAGCAGCTTGTCCCCAAACAGGGGGCGAAAAGAGACCCAGTACTTC. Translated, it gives CASSLSPNRGRKETQYF.

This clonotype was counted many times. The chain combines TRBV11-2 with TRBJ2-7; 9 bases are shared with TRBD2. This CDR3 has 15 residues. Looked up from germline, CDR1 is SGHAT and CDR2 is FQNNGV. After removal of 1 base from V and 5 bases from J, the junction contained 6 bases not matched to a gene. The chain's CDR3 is CASSLAASGIHEQYF. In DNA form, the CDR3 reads TGTGCCAGCAGCTTAGCGGCTAGCGGGATCCACGAGCAGTACTTC.

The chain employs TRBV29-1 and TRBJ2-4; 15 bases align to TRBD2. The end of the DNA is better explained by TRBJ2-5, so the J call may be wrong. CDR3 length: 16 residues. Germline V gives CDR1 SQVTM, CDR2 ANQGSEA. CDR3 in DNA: TGCAGCGTTGAAAGGGGACTAGCGGGGGGACAAGAGACCCAGTACTTC. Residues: CSVERGLAGGQETQYF.

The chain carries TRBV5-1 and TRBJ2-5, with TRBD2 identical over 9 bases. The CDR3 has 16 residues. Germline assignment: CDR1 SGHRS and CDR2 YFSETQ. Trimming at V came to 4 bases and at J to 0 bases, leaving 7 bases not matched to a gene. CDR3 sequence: CASSPLAGGNQETQYF. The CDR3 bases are TGCGCCAGCAGCCCACTGGCGGGAGGGAACCAAGAGACCCAGTACTTC.